The sequence of this TCR beta chain was determined in a study of T cells in Graves' hyperthyroidism and ophthalmopathy. Study-wide points: Blood also showed most of the thyroid clonotypes that were expanded above 0.001.

Amplification targeted TCR beta CDR3 regions from RNA transcripts. Initially, a first-round RT-PCR of the TCR CDR3 employed the HTBI primer set. TCRdb ran MiXCR on the multiplex PCR reads and lists one entry per CDR3 protein. Of 500,000 or so distinct CDR3 sequences listed, about 16% are singletons. This clonotype was seen many times. Its antigen remains unknown. Trimming stripped 0 bases from V and 7 bases from J, with 16 bases between. From germline, CDR1 is DFQATT and CDR2 SNEGSKA (reference sequence). The CDR3 length is 15 residues. This clonotype was sampled from a woman in her thirties with Graves' ophthalmopathy. The V call is TRBV20-1, the J call TRBJ1-5, with a weak D call TRBD1 (6 bases). Sequencing was carried out using blood. The DNA for the CDR3 is TGCAGTGCTAGAGAGTCTGGCAGGGGAGACCAGCCCCAGCATTTT. This encodes CSARESGRGDQPQHF.